Listed below are T cell receptor beta chains from one sample, sequenced in a study of early T cells in non-severe SARS-CoV-2 infection. MiXCR, run by TCRdb on the 5' RACE reads, gives a single entry per CDR3 protein. Of about 110,000 distinct CDR3 sequences in the sample, roughly an eighth were seen once. Sequencing was performed on whole blood. These receptor sequences come from an adult who was a healthcare worker with PCR-confirmed SARS-CoV-2 infection or an uninfected control (not recorded which). Both conserved end residues are part of each CDR3. A D gene is named only where the DNA matches it firmly. Not every row has a clone size; where given, it reads once, few, many or a size class.

clone size	D gene	J gene	V gene	CDR3 DNA	CDR3 protein
many	NA	TRBJ2-3	TRBV30	TGTGCCTGGACGGGCGGGATGAGAGATACGCAGTATTTT	CAWTGGMRDTQYF
NA	TRBD2	TRBJ2-5	TRBV5-1	TGCGCCAGCAGCCCTACTCCTTCTAGCGGAGAGACCCAGTACTTC	CASSPTPSSGETQYF
many	NA	TRBJ2-3	TRBV5-1	TGCGCCAGCAGCTTGAGCGCAGATACGCAGTATTTT	CASSLSADTQYF
NA	NA	TRBJ1-1	TRBV21-1	TGTGCCAGCAGCAAGGGAGGAACTGAAGCTTTCTTT	CASSKGGTEAFF
few	NA	TRBJ2-3	TRBV21-1	TGTGCCAGCAGCAAAGTAGGGGGGGATACGCAGTATTTT	CASSKVGGDTQYF
many	TRBD2	TRBJ2-7	TRBV27	TGTGCCAGCAGTAAGGGACTAGCGGGAGGGACCGAGCAGTACTTC	CASSKGLAGGTEQYF
NA	TRBD1	TRBJ1-2	TRBV29-1	TGCAGCGCCCAGGGACAGGGGGCGTGGGGCTACACCTTC	CSAQGQGAWGYTF
few	NA	TRBJ2-5	TRBV28	TGTGCCAGCAGTCCCTTCTATGGACAGACTCAAGAGACCCAGTACTTC	CASSPFYGQTQETQYF
NA	NA	TRBJ1-6	TRBV20-1	TGCAGTGGTGCCGGGGACACCTATAATTCACCCCTCCACTTT	CSGAGDTYNSPLHF
NA	TRBD1	TRBJ2-7	TRBV7-6	TGTGCCAGCAATGACGGACAGGGAAGCTCCTACGAGCAGTACTTC	CASNDGQGSSYEQYF
many	TRBD1	TRBJ2-7	TRBV6-5	TGTGCCAGCAGCCGCGGGACAGGAAACTCCTACGAGCAGTACTTC	CASSRGTGNSYEQYF
NA	NA	TRBJ1-4	TRBV2	TGTGCCAGCAGTGATCGATCCATTAACGAGAACTTGTTTTTT	CASSDRSINENLFF
few	TRBD2	TRBJ2-5	TRBV7-9	TGTGCCAGCCGGACTAGCGGGGGGGATAAAGAGACCCAGTACTTC	CASRTSGGDKETQYF
NA	NA	TRBJ2-1	TRBV3-1	TGTGCCAGCAGCCAAGTGAGGAGAGAGCAGTTCTTC	CASSQVRREQFF
many	NA	TRBJ1-5	TRBV5-6	TGTGCCAGCAGCTTCACAGGGAACAATCAGCCCCAGCATTTT	CASSFTGNNQPQHF
NA	TRBD2	TRBJ2-3	TRBV18	TGTGCCAGCTCACCCCAGCGGGACCCCACCTGGGGGACGCAGTATTTT	CASSPQRDPTWGTQYF
NA	NA	TRBJ1-5	TRBV21-1	TGTGCCAGCAGCAAAGAGGCTCAGGGGGCGGCCAACAGCCAGCCCCAGCATTTT	CASSKEAQGAANSQPQHF
few	NA	TRBJ1-6	TRBV6-6	TGTGCCAGCACCCGCGAAGGGGCCTATAATTCACCCCTCCACTTT	CASTREGAYNSPLHF
few	TRBD2	TRBJ2-1	TRBV10-3	TGTGCCATCAGCCTAGCGGAGGATGAGCAGTTCTTC	CAISLAEDEQFF
few	NA	TRBJ2-1	TRBV5-4	TGTGCCAGCAGCTTGGCCGGTTTTAGGTTACAGGGCCTCTACAATGAGCAGTTCTTC	CASSLAGFRLQGLYNEQFF
few	NA	TRBJ2-7	TRBV11-2	TGTGCCAGCAGCCTAGAGAGGGGCTCGGGGGCCTACGAGCAGTACTTC	CASSLERGSGAYEQYF
NA	NA	TRBJ2-7	TRBV7-9	TGTGCCAGCAGCCCCACCTGGGAGTCCTACGAGCAGTACTTC	CASSPTWESYEQYF
NA	NA	TRBJ1-5	TRBV2	TGTGCCAGCAGTGAAGTCGGGCAGGGCCAAAAGCCCCAGCATTTT	CASSEVGQGQKPQHF
NA	NA	TRBJ2-1	TRBV20-1	TGCAGTGCTAGCCTCCTCAATGAGCAGTTCTTC	CSASLLNEQFF
few	TRBD1	TRBJ2-7	TRBV11-2	TGTGCCAGCAGCTCGTGGAGAGGGGGCCGCGAGCAGTACTTC	CASSSWRGGREQYF
NA	NA	TRBJ1-6	TRBV20-1	TGCAGTGCTAGACCCTCGGCTCGGTCACCCCTCCACTTT	CSARPSARSPLHF
few	NA	TRBJ2-7	TRBV5-4	TGTGCCAGCAGCCCCATAGGGGGATCCTCCTACGAGCAGTACTTC	CASSPIGGSSYEQYF